This TCR beta chain emerged from a study of spatial heterogeneity in lung cancer. This clonotype was observed many times. The time point is: sample taken at primary tumor resection. Extraction of whole RNA from tumor, nontumor lung or frozen PBMC preceded unsorted sequencing. Samples were obtained from some 70 donors, all untreated early-stage non-small cell lung cancer patients. Each CDR3 protein is one row after TCRdb ran MiXCR on the 5' RACE reads. The table has 24,000 or so distinct CDR3 sequences, approximately 3% seen once. Trimming left V 5 bases short and J 4 bases short, with 25 bases between. The CDR3 has 18 amino acids. Looked up from germline, CDR1 is SEHNR and CDR2 is FQNEAQ (reference sequence).

This material consisted of PBMCs, taken at surgery. This sequence originates from a female donor with early-stage non-small cell lung cancer. The V gene is TRBV7-9, the J gene TRBJ2-3; D is unresolved. For the CDR3, the DNA is TGTGCCAGCAGCCTCGGCCGCACCGCAAAGGGAACTTCAGATACGCAGTATTTT. As protein: CASSLGRTAKGTSDTQYF.